This T cell receptor beta chain was identified in a study of blood T cell repertoires in COVID-19 (dated by TCRdb to 2018 to 2020). For the wider study: Samples from collaborators originated in the United States, Italy and Spain and spanned both the acute and convalescent phases of COVID-19. The dataset comprised deeply sampled blood TCRbeta repertoires from subjects exposed to, actively infected with, or recovered from COVID-19. The prospective study material was composed of cDNA or gDNA derived from T cells, B-cell-depleted T cells, or PBMCs. HLA class I and class II types, where available, came from metadata supplied by the sample provider rather than from assay-based typing. The samples were drawn from two sources: the first 160 participants of the ongoing ImmuneRACE study, and fewer than 1,500 subjects contributed by 6 global collaborators. The repertoires were released in a freely available public database intended as a resource for research on the immune response to SARS-CoV-2. Nearly every sample came with metadata listing a de-identified subject ID, COVID-19 status, age in years and sex.

TCRbeta CDR3 regions were amplified from genomic DNA by means of the immunoSEQ Assay, a bias-controlled multiplex PCR. In the authors' own workflow: The number of nucleated cells in each sample was estimated by amplification of reference gene primers within the assay. Sequence reads were collapsed and filtered to measure the absolute abundance of every unique TCRbeta CDR3 rearrangement. For each sample, productive Simpson clonality was calculated as the square root of Simpson's diversity index across productive rearrangements. Imported from immuneACCESS, the table was reduced by TCRdb to in-frame sequences with V and J called. These copies leave out some clones; in studies compared against another copy, an unresolved V gene accounts for under half, and the cause of the remainder is not known. V and J calls and clone size are as listed in that table; D and trimming were resolved from the DNA. The sample contains under 300,000 clones, 80% to 90% of them found a single time. The ten biggest clones cover under 2.5% of the sample.

Another Seattle source contributed samples from volunteer blood donors who had recovered from COVID-19. The collaborating institutions used their own protocols to collect whole blood in K2EDTA tubes. For TCRbeta analysis, collaborators shipped samples as frozen whole blood, isolated PBMCs, or DNA extracted from either of those sample types. The junction shows trimming of 0 bases on V and 0 bases on J, plus 12 bases between the germline ends. The CDR3 starts with the cysteine, ends with the phenylalanine, and has 17 residues. Left in the record is the CDR3 DNA by itself, 51 bases read in frame from the first base. The germline V gene sets CDR1 to SGHTA and CDR2 to FQGNSA. Remarks on this clone: Its antigen is not yet known. The input lacks base qualities; no much larger clone sits a single base away.

Paper-wide results and their limitations: How much clinical and demographic metadata was included differed by source and by participant, and the metadata was provided uncurated.

The clonotype was recovered from a man in his forties who had recovered from COVID-19. What was sequenced was peripheral blood. This chain joins TRBV7-2 to TRBJ2-1; TRBD2 is a weak D gene call, 5 bases matching. The bases are TGTGCCAGCAGCTTAGCGCCAGGACTCAGCTCCTACAATGAGCAGTTCTTC. Its coded protein is CASSLAPGLSSYNEQFF.